Below, 31 T cell receptor beta chains from the same sample are listed, as sequenced in a study of blood T cell repertoires in COVID-19. Sequencing was performed with immunoSEQ multiplex PCR; in TCRdb, only in-frame clones are kept and a portion is missing. The sample shows fewer than 55,000 clones, around 65% of them seen only once. Material: peripheral blood. These receptor sequences come from a woman in her sixties or seventies with acute or convalescent COVID-19.

The rearrangement links TRBV11-3 to TRBJ2-1; 8 bases are shared with TRBD2. The germline gives CDR1 SGHNT, CDR2 YENEEA. V gave up 6 bases and J gave up 0 bases; unmatched junction bases: 4. The CDR3 spans 15 residues. CDR3 region: CASSLAGSSYNEQFF. CDR3 coding DNA: TGTGCCAGCAGTCTAGCGGGTAGCTCCTACAATGAGCAGTTCTTC.

The rearrangement uses TRBV5-1 and TRBJ1-5, with a tentative D call TRBD1 (5 bases). Germline values: CDR1 SGHRS, CDR2 YFSETQ. The CDR3 has 14 amino acids. Trimming took off 0 bases at V and 3 bases at J, with 7 bases between the two ends. The CDR3 reads CASSLEGVNQPQHF. The CDR3 coding sequence is TGCGCCAGCAGCTTGGAAGGGGTCAATCAGCCCCAGCATTTT.

This rearrangement joins TRBV5-6 to TRBJ1-2, with 11 nucleotides matching TRBD1. The CDR3 spans 14 residues. CDR1 and CDR2 (germline): SGHDT, YYEEEE. V lost 4 bases and J lost 6; bases outside the gene matches: 5. The CDR3 DNA sequence: TGTGCCAGCAGCCGAGGGACAGGGGGGGATGGCTACACCTTC. Amino acids: CASSRGTGGDGYTF.

The rearrangement joins TRBV9 to TRBJ1-2, with D possibly TRBD1 on 6 matching bases. Germline CDR1 SGDLS, CDR2 YYNGEE. V was trimmed by 0 bases and J by 8 bases, leaving 11 bases between them. This CDR3 contains 13 residues. CDR3 coding DNA: TGTGCCAGCAGCGTAGCACCGGGACAAGGCTACACCTTC. Translation gives CASSVAPGQGYTF.

The chain carries TRBV28 and TRBJ2-3, with 12 bases identical to TRBD2. J lost 5 bases, V lost 4 bases, and 1 base had no gene match. Germline V gene lookup returns CDR1 MDHEN and CDR2 SYDVKM. This CDR3 comprises 14 residues. The CDR3 nucleotides read TGTGCCAGCAGTTCGGGACTAGCGGGAGATACGCAGTATTTT. Protein sequence: CASSSGLAGDTQYF.

The chain joins TRBV7-6 to TRBJ2-1, with 7 bases fitting TRBD2. Per the germline V gene, CDR1 is SGHVS and CDR2 is FNYEAQ. Germline trimming cut 0 bases from V and 9 bases from J; bases unmatched to any gene: 8. This CDR3 is 15 amino acids long. CDR3 sequence (DNA): TGTGCCAGCAGCTTAGCGGCGGGAGTGGGAATTGAGCAGTTCTTC. It encodes CASSLAAGVGIEQFF.

This clone came up once. The gene calls are TRBV6-2 or TRBV6-3 and TRBJ2-7; tentatively, D is TRBD2 (6 bases). Per the germline V gene, CDR1 is MNHEY and CDR2 is SVGEGT. This CDR3 comprises 16 residues. Trimming cost V 2 bases and J 3 bases, with 17 bases left between them. CDR3 protein: CASSYGGQGGRYEQYF. Written as DNA, the CDR3 is TGTGCCAGCAGTTACGGAGGGCAGGGAGGTCGCTACGAGCAGTACTTC.

The V and J genes are TRBV3-1 (or the pseudogene TRBV3-2) and TRBJ2-1; D gene unclear. The CDR3 is 17 amino acids. The germline CDR1 and CDR2 sequences are LGHDT and YNNKEL (reference sequence). The V and J ends lost 1 base and 3 bases respectively, with 16 bases between them. The chain's CDR3 is CASSQGFREVVYNEQFF. CDR3 DNA: TGTGCCAGCAGCCAAGGGTTTCGAGAAGTGGTCTACAATGAGCAGTTCTTC.

In nucleotides, the CDR3 is TGTGCCAGCAGCCAAACAGGGGCAGATACGCAGTATTTT. It is translated as CASSQTGADTQYF. The chain is built from TRBV11-3 and TRBJ2-3; 7 bases align to TRBD1. Losses at the gene ends were 5 bases for V and 4 bases for J; bases not matched to a gene: 3. Germline values: CDR1 SGHNT, CDR2 YENEEA. The CDR3 has 13 residues.

This clone was picked up one time. The gene calls are TRBV28 and TRBJ1-5; D perhaps matches TRBD1 (6 bases). The germline gives CDR1 MDHEN, CDR2 SYDVKM. Trimming removed 8 bases from V and 5 bases from J, with 13 bases in between. The CDR3 consists of 13 residues. The DNA for the CDR3 is TGTGCCAGCCTACGGGACACTCATCAGCCCCAGCATTTT. This encodes CASLRDTHQPQHF.

This clone was recorded many times. The chain joins TRBV5-1 to TRBJ1-2, with no clear D. Germline assignment: CDR1 SGHRS and CDR2 YFSETQ. V was shortened by 7 bases and J by 4 bases, with 11 bases between the two germline ends. This CDR3 has 12 residues. The CDR3 DNA is TGCGCCAGCGGGGAGTTGCGCTATGGCTACACCTTC. The encoded protein is CASGELRYGYTF.

The chain links TRBV19 to TRBJ2-5; 7 positions agree with TRBD2. Trimming cost V 5 bases and J 5 bases; bases outside gene matches: 5. This CDR3 comprises 13 residues. Germline CDR1 LNHDA, CDR2 SQIVND (reference sequence). The CDR3 is CASSRGGRETQYF. The CDR3 DNA is TGTGCCAGTAGTCGGGGAGGGAGGGAGACCCAGTACTTC.

This clone was seen repeatedly, ten times or more. This sequence joins TRBV18 and TRBJ2-7; 11 bases line up with TRBD2. The CDR3 sequence is 19 residues long. Germline assignment: CDR1 KGHSH and CDR2 LQKENI. Losses at the gene ends were 2 bases for V and 1 base for J; bases not matched to a gene: 13. The CDR3 is CASSPSRLAGGYSSYEQYF. The CDR3 DNA is TGTGCCAGCTCACCATCCCGGCTAGCGGGGGGATACTCATCCTACGAGCAGTACTTC. The full variable domain, with the rest looked up from reference TRBV18 and TRBJ2-7, is NAGVMQNPRHLVRRRGQEARLRCSPMKGHSHVYWYRQLPEEGLKFMVYLQKENIIDESGMPKERFSAEFPKEGPSILRIQQVVRGDSAAYFCASSPSRLAGGYSSYEQYFGPGTRLTVT.

The chain employs TRBV5-1 and TRBJ2-2, with a weak D call TRBD1 (6 bases). Germline CDR1 SGHRS, CDR2 YFSETQ. The CDR3 extends over 13 amino acids. Deletions cut 4 bases from V and 15 bases from J, with 19 bases between. CDR3 amino acids: CASSPPGTPLVFF. In DNA form, the CDR3 reads TGCGCCAGCAGCCCTCCCGGGACACCCTTGGTGTTTTTT.

This chain joins TRBV7-2 and TRBJ2-7; TRBD2 matches at 9 bases. The CDR3 runs to 15 residues. Germline assignment: CDR1 SGHTA and CDR2 FQGNSA. With V trimmed by 3 bases and J by 4 bases, 7 bases remained unmatched. The CDR3 sequence: CASSFFSGSLYEQYF. The CDR3 DNA sequence: TGTGCCAGCAGCTTCTTTAGCGGGAGTTTATACGAGCAGTACTTC.

In this sample, this clone turned up once. This sequence joins TRBV7-2 and TRBJ1-5; the D is unclear. V was trimmed by 5 bases and J by 7 bases, leaving 15 bases between them. This CDR3 has 14 amino acids. Looked up from germline, CDR1 is SGHTA and CDR2 is FQGNSA. CDR3 in DNA: TGTGCCAGCAGCCCCCGCTGGGCAGAACAGCCCCAGCATTTT. Protein sequence: CASSPRWAEQPQHF.

This clone has only a few counts. V usage is TRBV28 and J usage is TRBJ2-7; 12 bases agree with TRBD2. CDR1 and CDR2 (germline): MDHEN, SYDVKM. The V segment lost 4 bases and the J segment 2 bases; nucleotides outside the gene matches: 9. This CDR3 is 17 amino acids long. The CDR3 nucleotides read TGTGCCAGCAGTTCTATGGGACTAGCGGGTTCCACCTACGAGCAGTACTTC. Translated, it gives CASSSMGLAGSTYEQYF.

A few counts support this clone. The gene calls are TRBV28 and TRBJ2-7; maybe TRBD2 (6 bases). The CDR3 covers 12 residues. The V gene lost 3 bases and the J gene lost 4 bases, with 7 bases spanning the gap. Per germline, CDR1 MDHEN and CDR2 SYDVKM. The CDR3 region has the DNA TGTGCCAGCAGTTTGGAGGGTTACGAGCAGTACTTC. Its protein is CASSLEGYEQYF.

This clone appeared a few times. The rearrangement uses TRBV9 and TRBJ2-7; maybe TRBD1 (6 bases). The CDR3 totals 13 residues. CDR1 and CDR2 (germline): SGDLS, YYNGEE. V shed 7 bases and J shed 3 bases, with 14 bases lying between them. The CDR3 loop reads CASGAGEIYEQYF. Here the CDR3 DNA reads TGTGCCAGCGGGGCAGGGGAGATCTACGAGCAGTACTTC.

The chain uses TRBV11-1 and TRBJ1-2, with TRBD1 matching over 7 bases. Looked up from germline, CDR1 is SGHAT and CDR2 is FQDESV (reference sequence). This CDR3 is 14 amino acids long. After removal of 5 bases from V and 0 bases from J, the junction contained 3 bases not matched to a gene. CDR3 sequence: CASSRDSSNYGYTF. CDR3 bases: TGTGCCAGCAGCCGGGACAGTTCTAACTATGGCTACACCTTC.

The chain recombines TRBV10-3 with TRBJ1-1; TRBD1 is a possible D gene (6 bases). This CDR3 is 15 amino acids long. The V end was cut by 2 bases, the J end by 1 base, with 11 bases between. Germline V gene sequence: CDR1 ENHRY, CDR2 SYGVKD. CDR3 sequence (DNA): TGTGCCATCAGTGAGAGGGGGATGGAGAACACTGAAGCTTTCTTT. This sequence encodes CAISERGMENTEAFF.

The chain combines TRBV6-5 with TRBJ1-2; D gene ambiguous. Trimming removed 2 bases from V and 5 bases from J, with 12 bases in between. In germline, CDR1 is MNHEY, CDR2 SVGAGI. The CDR3 is 14 residues long. Written as DNA, the CDR3 is TGTGCCAGCAGTTACGATGGCAGGAGGTATGGCTACACCTTC. Its translation: CASSYDGRRYGYTF.

This clone was detected a few times. The V gene is TRBV7-2, the J gene TRBJ1-6; no clear D. The germline V gene has CDR1 SGHTA and CDR2 FQGNSA. This CDR3 contains 15 residues. The V and J ends lost 2 bases and 7 bases respectively, with 12 bases between them. CDR3 DNA: TGTGCCAGCAGCTTACTCCGGGGTCCGAATTCACCCCTCCACTTT. Translated, it gives CASSLLRGPNSPLHF.

The chain links TRBV29-1 to TRBJ2-2; 10 nucleotides match TRBD1. The germline CDR1 and CDR2 sequences are SQVTM and ANQGSEA. V was pared by 3 bases and J by 5 bases, with 9 bases of the junction left unmatched. The CDR3 is 16 residues long. The CDR3 sequence is CSVDGDEGQGTGELFF. The CDR3 DNA is TGCAGCGTTGATGGAGATGAGGGACAGGGGACCGGGGAGCTGTTTTTT.

V gene TRBV15 combines with J gene TRBJ1-1; D is undetermined. This CDR3 spans 14 amino acids. Per germline, CDR1 LNHNV and CDR2 YYDKDF (reference sequence). Trimming took off 0 bases at V and 5 bases at J, with 10 bases between the two ends. As DNA, the CDR3 is TGTGCCACCAGCAGAGAGAGGTTTCGGACTGAAGCTTTCTTT. This codes for CATSRERFRTEAFF.

The rearrangement uses TRBV27 and TRBJ1-6; D perhaps matches TRBD1 (6 bases). V was cut by 6 bases and J by 8 bases, with 14 bases left in between. This CDR3 has 14 amino acids. Looked up from germline, CDR1 is MNHEY and CDR2 is SMNVEV (reference sequence). CDR3 sequence reads: CASRSDRRDSPLHF. The CDR3 nucleotides are TGTGCCAGCAGGTCCGACAGGCGCGATTCACCCCTCCACTTT.

This chain uses TRBV5-4 with TRBJ1-1; D might be TRBD1 (5 bases). Germline-derived CDR1 and CDR2 are SGHNT and YYREEE (reference sequence). The CDR3 contains 14 residues. Between the trimmed V and J ends, which lost 3 bases and 0 bases, there was a span of 9 bases. The CDR3 DNA reads TGTGCCAGCAGCTCTTCAGGGATGAACACTGAAGCTTTCTTT. This translates into CASSSSGMNTEAFF.

This chain links TRBV10-1 with TRBJ1-2; D uncertain. Germline-derived CDR1 and CDR2 are WNHNN and SYGVQD (reference sequence). This CDR3 contains 18 residues. Trimming cost V 4 bases and J 4 bases, with 25 bases left between them. The CDR3 loop reads CASSGSFGRWEDVYGYTF. The DNA of the CDR3 is TGCGCCAGCAGTGGGTCTTTCGGACGGTGGGAGGACGTCTATGGCTACACCTTC.

V gene TRBV21-1 combines with J gene TRBJ2-2; TRBD2, as called in the table, went unchecked against the DNA. TRBV21-1 is given as a pseudogene. The CDR3 loop spans 16 amino acids. The CDR3 bases are TGTGCCAGCAGCTTCGGGACTAGCGGGGACCGAGGGGAGCTGTTTTTT. Its protein is CASSFGTSGDRGELFF.

This clone showed up just once. This rearrangement joins TRBV3-1 (or the pseudogene TRBV3-2) to TRBJ2-2; D gene unclear. CDR3 length equals 15 residues. Germline-derived CDR1 and CDR2 are LGHDT and YNNKEL (reference sequence). The V end lost 1 base, the J end lost 2 bases, and 8 bases lay between the germline ends. The CDR3 region is CASSQGSTNTGELFF. For the CDR3, the DNA is TGTGCCAGCAGCCAAGGGAGCACAAACACCGGGGAGCTGTTTTTT.

The chain links TRBV5-1 to TRBJ2-5, with 14 bases aligning to TRBD2. This CDR3 contains 16 residues. The germline V gene encodes CDR1 SGHRS and CDR2 YFSETQ. J gave up 6 bases and V 0 bases, and 4 bases lay outside the gene matches. The CDR3 spells CASSLGLAGGPKTQYF. CDR3 DNA: TGCGCCAGCAGCTTGGGACTAGCGGGGGGGCCGAAGACCCAGTACTTC.